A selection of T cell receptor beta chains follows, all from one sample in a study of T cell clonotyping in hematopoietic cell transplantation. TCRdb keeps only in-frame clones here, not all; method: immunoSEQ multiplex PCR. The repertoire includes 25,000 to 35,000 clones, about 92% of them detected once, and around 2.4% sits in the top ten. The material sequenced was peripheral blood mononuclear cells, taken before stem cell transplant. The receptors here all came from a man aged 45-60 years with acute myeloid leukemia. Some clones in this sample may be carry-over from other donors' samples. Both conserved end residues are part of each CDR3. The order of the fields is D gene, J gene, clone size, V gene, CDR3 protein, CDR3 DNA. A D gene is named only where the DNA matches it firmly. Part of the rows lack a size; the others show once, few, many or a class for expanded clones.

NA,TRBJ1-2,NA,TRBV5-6,CASSLAGVAVYTF,TGTGCCAGCAGCTTGGCAGGGGTAGCAGTCTACACCTTC
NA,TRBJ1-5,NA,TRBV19,CASSMSPQPQHF,TGTGCCAGTAGTATGTCCCCTCAGCCCCAGCATTTT
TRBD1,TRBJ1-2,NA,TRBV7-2,CASSLSTDRAGHGYTF,TGTGCCAGCAGCCTCTCGACCGACAGGGCGGGGCATGGCTACACCTTC
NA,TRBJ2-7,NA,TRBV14,CASSQDVGYDEQYF,TGTGCCAGCAGCCAAGATGTGGGATACGACGAGCAGTACTTC
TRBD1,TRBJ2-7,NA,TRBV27,CASSRDSTPYEQYF,TGTGCCAGCAGTAGGGACAGTACCCCCTACGAGCAGTACTTC
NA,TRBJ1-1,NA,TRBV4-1,CASSPRILNTEAFF,TGCGCCAGCAGCCCGAGGATATTGAACACTGAAGCTTTCTTT
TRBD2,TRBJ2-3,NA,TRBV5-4,CASSLTSGGWDTQYF,TGTGCCAGCAGCTTGACTAGCGGGGGGTGGGATACGCAGTATTTT
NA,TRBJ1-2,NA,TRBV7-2,CASSSPLDNYGYTF,TGTGCCAGCAGCTCCCCTCTGGACAACTATGGCTACACCTTC
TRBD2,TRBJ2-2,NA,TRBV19,CASSISGLGGSKWELFF,TGTGCCAGTAGTATTTCGGGATTAGGCGGGAGTAAGTGGGAGCTGTTTTTT
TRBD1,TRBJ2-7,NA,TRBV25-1,CASSGQGVDEQYF,TGTGCCAGCAGTGGACAGGGAGTCGACGAGCAGTACTTC
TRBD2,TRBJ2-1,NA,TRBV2,CASSDVRDYLF,TGTGCCAGCAGTGACGTGCGGGACTACCTCTTC
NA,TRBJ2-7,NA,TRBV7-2,CASSLARVGIYEQYF,TGTGCCAGCAGCTTAGCTCGGGTCGGTATCTACGAGCAGTACTTC
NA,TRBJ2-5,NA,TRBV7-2,CASSNRKGSETQYF,TGTGCCAGCAGCAACCGAAAGGGGTCGGAGACCCAGTACTTC
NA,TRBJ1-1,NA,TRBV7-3,CASSLNRQNTEAFF,TGTGCCAGCAGCTTAAACAGACAGAACACTGAAGCTTTCTTT
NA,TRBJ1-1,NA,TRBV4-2,CASSQGQMNTEAFF,TGTGCCAGCAGCCAAGGACAGATGAACACTGAAGCTTTCTTT
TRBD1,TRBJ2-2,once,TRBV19,CASRMKGAAGELFF,TGTGCCAGTAGGATGAAGGGGGCCGCCGGGGAGCTGTTTTTT
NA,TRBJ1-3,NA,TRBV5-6,CASSLLPSGGSGNTIYF,TGTGCCAGCAGCTTGCTCCCCTCCGGGGGCTCTGGAAACACCATATATTTT
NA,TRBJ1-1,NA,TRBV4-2,CASRTLLRLNTEAFF,TGTGCCAGCCGAACCCTCTTAAGGTTGAACACTGAAGCTTTCTTT
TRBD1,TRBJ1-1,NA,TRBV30,CAWSLRQGDTEAFF,TGTGCCTGGAGTCTTCGACAGGGGGATACTGAAGCTTTCTTT
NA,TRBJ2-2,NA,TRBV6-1,CASSGRGLTGELFF,TGTGCCAGCAGTGGCAGGGGATTGACCGGGGAGCTGTTTTTT
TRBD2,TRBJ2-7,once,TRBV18,CASSFGLAGSLEQYF,TGTGCTAGCTCATTTGGACTAGCGGGATCCCTCGAGCAGTACTTC
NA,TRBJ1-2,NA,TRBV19,CASSMAISYGYTF,TGTGCCAGTAGTATGGCGATCTCCTATGGCTACACCTTC
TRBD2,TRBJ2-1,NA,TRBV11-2,CASSLAGLAVYNEQFF,TGTGCCAGCAGCTTAGCGGGACTAGCGGTTTACAATGAGCAGTTCTTC
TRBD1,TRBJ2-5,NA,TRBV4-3,CASSQDITGGWETQYF,TGCGCCAGCAGCCAAGATATCACAGGGGGCTGGGAGACCCAGTACTTC
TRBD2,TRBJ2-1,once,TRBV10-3,CAIRSSREGNNEQFF,TGTGCCATCCGGTCAAGTCGGGAGGGGAACAATGAGCAGTTCTTC
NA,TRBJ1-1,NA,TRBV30,CAWRIGDTEAFF,TGTGCCTGGAGGATAGGAGACACTGAAGCTTTCTTT
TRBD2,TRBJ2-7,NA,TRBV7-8,CASSPAGTSDEQYF,TGTGCCAGCAGCCCCGCCGGGACTAGCGACGAGCAGTACTTC
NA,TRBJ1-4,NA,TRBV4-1,CASSQGWEGRTTEKLFF,TGCGCCAGCAGCCAAGGATGGGAGGGCAGGACAACGGAAAAACTGTTTTTT
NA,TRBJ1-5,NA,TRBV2,CASSQDRLNQPQHF,TGTGCCAGCTCACAGGACAGACTCAATCAGCCCCAGCATTTT